The T cell receptor (beta chain) described here comes from a study of a mutant IDH1 vaccine in newly diagnosed glioma. Time point defined: week 47, end of study. A single vaccine dose contained 300 ug of mutant IDH1 20-mer peptide, and topical imiquimod was used with it. Vaccinations, eight in total, occurred in weeks 1, 3, 5, 7, 11, 15, 19, 23. Only in-frame clones appear in the TCRdb table, and some are missing; sequencing was by immunoSEQ multiplex PCR. The table shows over 50,000 clones, with over 60% occurring only once. The ends were cut back, 7 bases at V and 4 bases at J, with 16 bases in the middle. Germline-derived CDR1 and CDR2 are LNHDA and SQIVND (reference sequence). The CDR3 consists of 15 residues. Points on this clone: Its antigen is still unknown.

This chain links TRBV19 with TRBJ1-4; D is ambiguous. This material consisted of PBMCs, taken from a glioma patient whose treatment included an IDH1 peptide vaccine. The sequence derives from a woman in her forties with glioma. Some clones in this sample may be carry-over from other donors' samples. CDR3 bases: TGTGCCAGTATGCCCCCGAGGGAGGATAATGAAAAACTGTTTTTT. Translation: CASMPPREDNEKLFF.